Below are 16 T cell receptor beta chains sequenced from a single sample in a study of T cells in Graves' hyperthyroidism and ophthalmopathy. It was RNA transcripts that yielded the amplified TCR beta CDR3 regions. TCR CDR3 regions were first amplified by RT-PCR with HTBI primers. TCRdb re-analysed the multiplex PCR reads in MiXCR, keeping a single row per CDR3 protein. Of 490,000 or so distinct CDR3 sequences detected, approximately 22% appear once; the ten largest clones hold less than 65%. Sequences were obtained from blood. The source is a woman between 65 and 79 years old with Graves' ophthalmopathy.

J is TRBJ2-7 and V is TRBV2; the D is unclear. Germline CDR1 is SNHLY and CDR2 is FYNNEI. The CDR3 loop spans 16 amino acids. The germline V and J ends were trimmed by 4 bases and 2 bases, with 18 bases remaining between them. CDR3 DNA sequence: TGTGCCAGCAGTGCAAGGGTAGGGCTTTTAACCTACGAGCAGTACTTC. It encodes CASSARVGLLTYEQYF.

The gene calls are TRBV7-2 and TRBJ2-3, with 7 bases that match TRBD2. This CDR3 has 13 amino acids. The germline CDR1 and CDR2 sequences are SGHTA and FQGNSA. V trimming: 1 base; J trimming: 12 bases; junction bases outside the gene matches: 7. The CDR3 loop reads CASSLGGGSVQYF. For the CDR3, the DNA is TGTGCCAGCAGCTTAGGGGGGGGTAGCGTTCAGTATTTT. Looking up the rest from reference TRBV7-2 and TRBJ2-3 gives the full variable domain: GAGVSQSPSNKVTEKGKDVELRCDPISGHTALYWYRQSLGQGLEFLIYFQGNSAPDKSGLPSDRFSAERTGGSVSTLTIQRTQQEDSAVYLCASSLGGGSVQYFGPGTRLTVL.

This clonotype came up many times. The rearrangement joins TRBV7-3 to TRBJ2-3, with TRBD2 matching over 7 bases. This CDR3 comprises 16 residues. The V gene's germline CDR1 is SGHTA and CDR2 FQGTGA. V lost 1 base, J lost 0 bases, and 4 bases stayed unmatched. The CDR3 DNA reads TGTGCCAGCAGCTTAAACACTAGCGAAAGCACAGATACGCAGTATTTT. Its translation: CASSLNTSESTDTQYF.

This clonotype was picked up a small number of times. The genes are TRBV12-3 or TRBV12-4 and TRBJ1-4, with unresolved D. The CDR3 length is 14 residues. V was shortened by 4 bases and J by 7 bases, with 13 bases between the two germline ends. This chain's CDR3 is CASSSAAGIEKLFF. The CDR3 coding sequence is TGTGCCAGCAGTTCGGCGGCGGGAATTGAAAAACTGTTTTTT.

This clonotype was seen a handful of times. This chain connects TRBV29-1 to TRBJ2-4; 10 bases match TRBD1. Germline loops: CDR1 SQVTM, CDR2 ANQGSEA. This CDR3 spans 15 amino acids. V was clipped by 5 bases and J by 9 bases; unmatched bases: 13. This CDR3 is CSVYKPGTGVGIQYF. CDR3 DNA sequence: TGCAGCGTTTACAAACCCGGGACAGGGGTTGGCATTCAGTACTTC.

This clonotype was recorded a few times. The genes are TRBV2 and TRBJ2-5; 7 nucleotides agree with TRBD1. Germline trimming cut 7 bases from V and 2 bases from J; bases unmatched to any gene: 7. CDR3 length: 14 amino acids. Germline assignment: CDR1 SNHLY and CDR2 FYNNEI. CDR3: CASIPGTAQETQYF. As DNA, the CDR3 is TGTGCCAGCATTCCCGGGACAGCTCAAGAGACCCAGTACTTC.

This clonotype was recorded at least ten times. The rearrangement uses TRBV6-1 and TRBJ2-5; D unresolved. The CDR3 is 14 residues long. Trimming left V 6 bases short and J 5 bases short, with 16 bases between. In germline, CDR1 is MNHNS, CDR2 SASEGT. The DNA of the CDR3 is TGTGCCAGCAGGCCCCCGGCAGGCTCCGAGACCCAGTACTTC. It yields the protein CASRPPAGSETQYF.

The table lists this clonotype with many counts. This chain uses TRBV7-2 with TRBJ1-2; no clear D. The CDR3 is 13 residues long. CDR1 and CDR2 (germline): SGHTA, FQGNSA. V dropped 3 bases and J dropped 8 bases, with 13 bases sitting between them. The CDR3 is CASSFRGDGGYTF. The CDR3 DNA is TGTGCCAGCAGCTTTCGGGGTGATGGCGGCTACACCTTC.

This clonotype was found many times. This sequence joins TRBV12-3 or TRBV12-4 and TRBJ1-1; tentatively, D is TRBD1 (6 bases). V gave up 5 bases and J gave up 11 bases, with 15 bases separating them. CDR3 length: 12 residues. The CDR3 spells CASSVPGHDAFF. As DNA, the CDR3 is TGTGCCAGCAGTGTACCGGGACATGATGCTTTCTTT.

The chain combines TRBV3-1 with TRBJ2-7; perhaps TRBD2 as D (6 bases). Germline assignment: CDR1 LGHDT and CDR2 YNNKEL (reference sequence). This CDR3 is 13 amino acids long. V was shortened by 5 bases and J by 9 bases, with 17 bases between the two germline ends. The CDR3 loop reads CASSVGTSPGQYF. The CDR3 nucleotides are TGTGCCAGCAGCGTCGGGACTTCCCCCGGGCAGTACTTC.

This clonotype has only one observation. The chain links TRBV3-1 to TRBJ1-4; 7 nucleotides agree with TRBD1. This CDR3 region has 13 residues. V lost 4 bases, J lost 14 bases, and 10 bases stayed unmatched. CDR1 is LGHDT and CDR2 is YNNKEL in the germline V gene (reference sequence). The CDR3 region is CASSRTRDSILFF. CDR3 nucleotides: TGTGCCAGCAGCCGGACCCGGGACAGCATCCTGTTTTTT.

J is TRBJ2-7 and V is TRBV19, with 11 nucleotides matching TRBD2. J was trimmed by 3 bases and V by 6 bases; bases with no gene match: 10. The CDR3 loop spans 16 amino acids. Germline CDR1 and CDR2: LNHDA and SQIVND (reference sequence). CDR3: CASSNLGLAGGYEQYF. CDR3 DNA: TGTGCCAGTAGCAATCTGGGGCTAGCGGGAGGCTACGAGCAGTACTTC.

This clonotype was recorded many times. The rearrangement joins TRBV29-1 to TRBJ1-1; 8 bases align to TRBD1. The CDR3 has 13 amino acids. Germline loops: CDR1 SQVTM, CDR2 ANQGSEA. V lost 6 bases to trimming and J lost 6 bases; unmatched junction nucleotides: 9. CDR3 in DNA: TGCAGCGTCTCCACCGGACAGGGCTCTGAAGCTTTCTTT. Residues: CSVSTGQGSEAFF.

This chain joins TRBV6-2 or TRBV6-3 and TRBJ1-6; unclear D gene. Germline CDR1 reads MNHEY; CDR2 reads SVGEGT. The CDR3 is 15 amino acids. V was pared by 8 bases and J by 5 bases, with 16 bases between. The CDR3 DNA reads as TGTGCCAGCTCTAAACTCCGATCGAATAATTCACCCCTCCACTTT. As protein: CASSKLRSNNSPLHF.

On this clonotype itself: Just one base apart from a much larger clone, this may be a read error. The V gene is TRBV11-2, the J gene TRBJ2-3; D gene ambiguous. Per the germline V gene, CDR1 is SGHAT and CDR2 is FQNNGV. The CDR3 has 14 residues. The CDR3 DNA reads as TGTGCCAGCAGCCCCGGCAGGACCACAGATATGCAGTATTTT. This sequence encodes CASSPGRTTDMQYF.

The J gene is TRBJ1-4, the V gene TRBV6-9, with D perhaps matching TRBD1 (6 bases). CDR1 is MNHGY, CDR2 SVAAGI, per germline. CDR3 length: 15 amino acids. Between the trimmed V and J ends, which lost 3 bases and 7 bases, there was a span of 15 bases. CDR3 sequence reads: CASSYPTGAGEKLFF. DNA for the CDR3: TGTGCCAGCAGTTACCCGACGGGGGCTGGTGAAAAACTGTTTTTT.